This entry is about one T cell receptor (beta chain). What it recognizes is unknown. This sample is drawn from a study of a mutant IDH1 vaccine in newly diagnosed glioma. Overall study context: Vaccination was launched 4-6 weeks after radiotherapy alone, or with temozolomide cycles. At week 47 came visit V13, while visit V12 had come at week 35.

The sample's time point: week 35, safety follow-up. Each dose of the vaccine consisted of 300 ug of mutant IDH1 20-mer peptide, with topical imiquimod. Profiling relied on immunoSEQ multiplex PCR, and the TCRdb table lists in-frame clones only, not all of them. The sample carries around 70,000 clones, approximately 81% recorded once. The receptor comes from a man aged 18-30 years with glioma. Specimen: PBMCs, collected from a glioma patient whose treatment included an IDH1 peptide vaccine.

The CDR3 spells CASSARGAVEKLFF. In nucleotides, the CDR3 is TGTGCCAGCTCAGCACGTGGGGCGGTTGAAAAACTGTTTTTT. The chain joins TRBV18 to TRBJ1-4; TRBD1 is a possible D gene (5 bases). This CDR3 has 14 residues. The germline CDR1 and CDR2 sequences are KGHSH and LQKENI. The V end lost 5 bases, the J end lost 7 bases, and 14 bases lay between the germline ends.